The 21 T cell receptor beta chains below all came from one sample that was sequenced in a study of blood T cell repertoires in COVID-19. The data were produced by immunoSEQ multiplex PCR, yet TCRdb's version contains in-frame clones alone and is incomplete. Of about 84,000 clones in the sample, about 83% were seen once. The sequenced sample was peripheral blood. These receptors all come from a woman of 80 years or more with acute or convalescent COVID-19.

The gene calls are TRBV5-8 and TRBJ2-3, with 12 bases lining up with TRBD1. This CDR3 spans 15 amino acids. V shed 6 bases and J 5 bases; nucleotides not matched to a gene: 7. Germline lookup yields CDR1 SGHTS and CDR2 YDEGEE. This CDR3 is CASKSRDRGRDTQYF. The DNA for the CDR3 is TGTGCCAGCAAGAGCCGGGACAGGGGGCGAGATACGCAGTATTTT.

The CDR3 DNA is TGTGCTAGTGGTCTCCCGGACAGGGTCGGGCAAGAGACCCAGTACTTC. It yields the protein CASGLPDRVGQETQYF. The V call is TRBV12-5, the J call TRBJ2-5; 8 bases line up with TRBD1. Germline trimming cut 5 bases from V and 2 bases from J; bases unmatched to any gene: 10. The CDR3 consists of 16 residues. Germline loops: CDR1 LGHNT, CDR2 FRNRAP.

The genes are TRBV5-4 and TRBJ1-4, with 8 nucleotides matching TRBD1. The CDR3 is made up of 15 amino acids. Per germline, CDR1 SGHNT and CDR2 YYREEE (reference sequence). After removal of 5 bases from V and 2 bases from J, the junction contained 5 bases not matched to a gene. The CDR3, as DNA: TGTGCCAGCAGTTTCGGGGACAGGACTAATGAAAAACTGTTTTTT. Translating gives CASSFGDRTNEKLFF. Filled out from reference TRBV5-4 and TRBJ1-4, the complete variable domain reads ETGVTQSPTHLIKTRGQQVTLRCSSQSGHNTVSWYQQALGQGPQFIFQYYREEENGRGNFPPRFSGLQFPNYSSELNVNALELDDSALYLCASSFGDRTNEKLFFGSGTQLSVL.

DNA for the CDR3: TGTGCCACCAGTGACCGCCGGTTTAGCGGGAGTACCACCGGGGAGCTGTTTTTT. Residues: CATSDRRFSGSTTGELFF. This rearrangement joins TRBV24-1 to TRBJ2-2; 9 nucleotides line up with TRBD2. Germline lookup yields CDR1 KGHDR and CDR2 SFDVKD. CDR3 length equals 18 residues. V lost 4 bases and J lost 4; bases outside the gene matches: 12.

This rearrangement joins TRBV19 to TRBJ2-6; 7 nucleotides line up with TRBD1. V lost 6 bases and J lost 0; bases outside the gene matches: 2. Germline loops: CDR1 LNHDA, CDR2 SQIVND (reference sequence). This CDR3 contains 15 residues. In nucleotides, the CDR3 is TGTGCCAGTAGGGACAGGCCCTCTGGGGCCAACGTCCTGACTTTC. Translated: CASRDRPSGANVLTF.

This chain links TRBV6-2 or TRBV6-3 with TRBJ2-7; possible D gene TRBD1, 6 bases. Germline V CDR1 and CDR2: MNHEY, SVGEGT. The CDR3 is 18 amino acids. V was pared by 4 bases and J by 4 bases, with 26 bases between. CDR3 protein: CASSLTYRTGPGDYEQYF. CDR3 DNA sequence: TGTGCCAGCAGTTTAACGTACAGGACGGGCCCAGGGGATTACGAGCAGTACTTC.

The chain employs TRBV6-2 or TRBV6-3 and TRBJ2-7; 11 bases map to TRBD2. CDR1 is MNHEY, CDR2 SVGEGT, per germline. This CDR3 contains 16 residues. Losses at the gene ends were 5 bases for V and 5 bases for J; bases not matched to a gene: 11. CDR3 residues: CASSRPRLAGPNEQYF. The CDR3 DNA sequence: TGTGCCAGCAGTCGACCCCGACTAGCGGGGCCTAACGAGCAGTACTTC.

The CDR3 nucleotides are TGCGCCAGCAGCCAATACAGGATTTCCCTGACATCAGATGAGCAGTTCTTC. Translated: CASSQYRISLTSDEQFF. The chain employs TRBV4-1 and TRBJ2-1, with a possible D match to TRBD1 (5 bases). This CDR3 region has 17 residues. The germline CDR1 and CDR2 sequences are MGHRA and YSYEKL. Trimming took 2 bases from V and 8 from J, leaving 22 bases between them.

The gene calls are TRBV3-1 (or the pseudogene TRBV3-2) and TRBJ2-3, with 9 bases identical to TRBD2. The germline V gene has CDR1 LGHDT and CDR2 YNNKEL (reference sequence). The CDR3 sequence is 14 residues long. V dropped 4 bases and J dropped 9; count of bases not matched to a gene: 8. CDR3 sequence: CASSRTSALGTQYF. CDR3 DNA sequence: TGTGCCAGCAGCCGGACTAGCGCTCTGGGGACGCAGTATTTT.

The chain couples TRBV28 to TRBJ1-2; 7 bases are a match to TRBD1. Per germline, CDR1 MDHEN and CDR2 SYDVKM. The CDR3 loop spans 14 amino acids. J was trimmed by 4 bases and V by 6 bases; bases with no gene match: 8. CDR3 residues: CASSLLSGGYGYTF. Written as DNA, the CDR3 is TGTGCCAGCAGCCTACTTTCAGGGGGCTATGGCTACACCTTC.

The V gene is TRBV5-4, the J gene TRBJ2-5; no firm D call. The CDR3 spans 19 residues. Germline V gene data show CDR1 as SGHNT and CDR2 as YYREEE (reference sequence). V gave up 3 bases and J gave up 3 bases, with 27 bases separating them. DNA of the CDR3: TGTGCCAGCAGCTCTCCAAGCGTCGGCGGATCTTTTACTAAAGAGACCCAGTACTTC. Translating it yields CASSSPSVGGSFTKETQYF.

This clone was detected a few times. The chain joins TRBV7-3 to TRBJ2-2; 7 bases fit TRBD1. With 4 bases clipped from V and 3 bases from J, the junction kept 8 bases outside the gene matches. CDR1 and CDR2 (germline): SGHTA, FQGTGA. The CDR3 is 16 residues long. CDR3 loop: CASSSTGVGDTGELFF. In DNA, the CDR3 is TGTGCCAGCAGCTCAACAGGGGTTGGGGACACCGGGGAGCTGTTTTTT.

The chain recombines TRBV5-4 with TRBJ2-2, with D perhaps TRBD2 (7 bases). V dropped 2 bases and J dropped 3 bases, with 14 bases sitting between them. Germline-derived CDR1 and CDR2 are SGHNT and YYREEE (reference sequence). The CDR3 is 16 amino acids. The CDR3 reads CASSFPRGADTGELFF. The CDR3, as DNA: TGTGCCAGCAGCTTTCCCCGGGGGGCGGACACCGGGGAGCTGTTTTTT.

V usage is TRBV10-1 and J usage is TRBJ2-2; maybe TRBD1 (6 bases). The germline CDR1 and CDR2 sequences are WNHNN and SYGVQD (reference sequence). The V end was cut by 7 bases, the J end by 7 bases, with 16 bases between. The length of the CDR3 is 14 residues. Written as DNA, the CDR3 is TGCGCCAGCAACCTTGGACAGAACGACGGGGAGCTGTTTTTT. As protein: CASNLGQNDGELFF.

The table lists this clone with a count of one. The chain links TRBV18 to TRBJ1-4; D is ambiguous. V was pared by 4 bases and J by 7 bases, with 10 bases between. The CDR3 is 13 residues long. Germline V gene lookup returns CDR1 KGHSH and CDR2 LQKENI. The CDR3 coding sequence is TGTGCCAGCTCACGAGGGCCTGGTGAAAAACTGTTTTTT. Its protein is CASSRGPGEKLFF.

V and J are TRBV11-2 and TRBJ2-3; 11 bases map to TRBD1. Germline lookup yields CDR1 SGHAT and CDR2 FQNNGV. This CDR3 is 14 amino acids long. V was clipped by 4 bases and J by 4 bases; unmatched bases: 1. The CDR3 DNA reads TGTGCCAGCAGCTCGGGACAGGGGGCAGATACGCAGTATTTT. It codes for CASSSGQGADTQYF.

The rearrangement links TRBV6-6 to TRBJ2-1; 10 bases are shared with TRBD1. In germline, CDR1 is MNHNY, CDR2 SVGAGI (reference sequence). The CDR3 totals 13 residues. Trimming took 6 bases from V and 9 from J; bases not matched to a gene: 5. CDR3 residues: CASSQTGGIEQFF. Written as DNA, the CDR3 is TGTGCCAGCAGCCAGACAGGGGGCATTGAGCAGTTCTTC.

J is TRBJ2-5 and V is TRBV7-2; 7 nucleotides agree with TRBD1. This CDR3 contains 13 residues. The germline V gene has CDR1 SGHTA and CDR2 FQGNSA. The V and J ends lost 8 bases and 3 bases, in that order; junction bases with no gene match: 6. CDR3 coding DNA: TGTGCCAGCGGTCGGGACAGAGAAGAGACCCAGTACTTC. Amino acid sequence: CASGRDREETQYF. The variable domain in full, with the rest retrieved from reference TRBV7-2 and TRBJ2-5, is GAGVSQSPSNKVTEKGKDVELRCDPISGHTALYWYRQSLGQGLEFLIYFQGNSAPDKSGLPSDRFSAERTGGSVSTLTIQRTQQEDSAVYLCASGRDREETQYFGPGTRLLVL.

The chain's CDR3 is CATSDLAGRDNEQFF. The CDR3 coding sequence is TGTGCCACCAGTGATCTAGCGGGAAGGGACAATGAGCAGTTCTTC. The chain joins TRBV24-1 to TRBJ2-1; 9 bases align to TRBD2. J was trimmed by 5 bases and V by 3 bases; bases with no gene match: 4. Germline-derived CDR1 and CDR2 are KGHDR and SFDVKD. This CDR3 spans 15 amino acids.

The V and J genes are TRBV5-5 and TRBJ1-2; D gene uncertain. This CDR3 spans 15 amino acids. The germline V gene has CDR1 SGHKS and CDR2 YYEKEE (reference sequence). Trimming took off 0 bases at V and 1 base at J, with 10 bases between the two ends. CDR3 in DNA: TGTGCCAGCAGCTTGGTTCCAGAAATTAACTATGGCTACACCTTC. Its translation: CASSLVPEINYGYTF.

This rearrangement joins TRBV18 to TRBJ1-1; D call uncertain. Germline V lookup: CDR1 KGHSH, CDR2 LQKENI. This CDR3 contains 14 residues. V was cut by 2 bases and J by 5 bases, with 12 bases left in between. CDR3 loop: CASSPGGDRTEAFF. CDR3 in DNA: TGTGCCAGCTCACCAGGCGGGGATAGGACTGAAGCTTTCTTT.